Below, one TCR beta chain is given with its context. CDR3 length: 15 residues. The germline V and J ends were trimmed by 6 bases and 3 bases, with 18 bases remaining between them. Germline CDR1 and CDR2: MNHEY and SVGEGT. This sample is drawn from a study of blood T cell repertoires in COVID-19. As for the study in general: From the United States, Italy and Spain came samples of acute and convalescent COVID-19. From T cells, B-cell-depleted T cells, or PBMCs came the material, which was cDNA or gDNA.

Original analysis: Amplification of reference gene primers provided the estimated nucleated cell counts. Assay used: immunoSEQ multiplex PCR; TCRdb lists only in-frame clones, some missing. V and J calls and clone size come straight from that table; D and trimming were deduced from the DNA. The sample comprises 120,000 or so clones, over 75% of which are singletons, and under 20% rests with the top ten. The sequence derives from a man aged 55 to 69 with active or convalescent COVID-19. This rearrangement joins TRBV6-2 or TRBV6-3 to TRBJ2-7; no clear D. Sequencing was done on a sample of peripheral blood. For the CDR3, the DNA is TGTGCCAGCAGCCGTGATCGGAACCTAGACTACGAGCAGTACTTC. Encoded protein: CASSRDRNLDYEQYF.